This record concerns one TCR beta chain sequence. The source of the sample is a study of shared clonotypes between healthy human individuals. Sequenced by immunoSEQ multiplex PCR; TCRdb stores in-frame clones only, minus some. Here the sample spans about 560,000 clones, around 77% being singletons. The CDR3 extends over 15 amino acids. Trimming pared 4 bases from V and 0 bases from J, leaving 13 bases between. Germline CDR1 is LGHNA and CDR2 is YNFKEQ. Material for sequencing was PBMCs. The J gene is TRBJ2-7, the V gene TRBV4-2; D is perhaps TRBD2 (6 bases). This sequence was found in a woman in her thirties or forties in good health. Some clones in this sample may be carry-over from other donors' samples. CDR3 protein: CASSRGDRSSYEQYF. Written as DNA, the CDR3 is TGTGCCAGCAGCCGCGGGGACCGAAGCTCCTACGAGCAGTACTTC.